The 21 T cell receptor beta chains presented below share a single source sample, sequenced in a study of T cells after yellow fever vaccination. TCRdb reprocessed the 5' RACE reads via MiXCR and lists one record per CDR3 protein. The sample has around 320,000 distinct CDR3 sequences, 9.5% to 12% seen once; the top ten hold 3.3%. The sample was CD4+ T cells sorted from PBMCs, taken 45 days after the yellow fever booster vaccination. The origin of the receptors is a man younger than 30 who received the YFV17D yellow fever vaccine.

This clonotype was observed a handful of times. This chain joins TRBV5-6 and TRBJ2-7, with TRBD2 matching 8 bases. V dropped 2 bases and J dropped 10; count of bases not matched to a gene: 8. The germline V gene has CDR1 SGHDT and CDR2 YYEEEE. CDR3 length: 13 residues. CDR3 nucleotide sequence: TGTGCCAGCAGCTTTGTCGGGGGGGCCGCTCAGTACGTC. It is translated as CASSFVGGAAQYV.

The chain is built from TRBV4-2 and TRBJ2-2; tentatively, D is TRBD1 (6 bases). Germline CDR1 reads LGHNA; CDR2 reads YNFKEQ. Trimming removed 2 bases from V and 3 bases from J, with 13 bases in between. The CDR3 length is 16 residues. The CDR3 DNA reads as TGTGCCAGCAGCCAACGGACAGAAGGTGACACCGGGGAGCTGTTTTTT. Translated: CASSQRTEGDTGELFF.

This clonotype was recorded a few times. The chain employs TRBV19 and TRBJ1-5; D may be TRBD1 (6 bases). CDR1 and CDR2 (germline): LNHDA, SQIVND (reference sequence). Trimming took 5 bases from V and 7 from J, leaving 18 bases between them. The length of the CDR3 is 15 residues. The CDR3 loop reads CASSGPGVMLQPQHF. CDR3 DNA sequence: TGTGCCAGTAGTGGGCCAGGGGTTATGTTACAGCCCCAGCATTTT.

This sequence joins TRBV6-2 or TRBV6-3 and TRBJ2-6; TRBD1 matches at 7 bases. Germline lookup yields CDR1 MNHEY and CDR2 SVGEGT. CDR3 size: 19 residues. The junction had 10 bases not matched to a gene; V was cut back by 2 bases and J by 0 bases. CDR3 in amino acids: CASSYPLPGQSSGANVLTF. The CDR3 DNA is TGTGCCAGCAGTTACCCACTACCGGGACAGAGCTCTGGGGCCAACGTCCTGACTTTC.

This clonotype has a handful of counts. The chain uses TRBV2 and TRBJ1-1, with 8 bases aligning to TRBD1. Per germline, CDR1 SNHLY and CDR2 FYNNEI. There are 11 residues in the CDR3. The junction had 2 bases not matched to a gene; V was cut back by 10 bases and J by 4 bases. The CDR3 here is CATTGATEAFF. The CDR3 nucleotides are TGTGCCACGACAGGGGCCACTGAAGCTTTCTTT.

CDR3 DNA: TGTGCCATCAGCGAACAGGGGGCGAGTACAGATACGCAGTATTTT. This translates into CAISEQGASTDTQYF. The chain carries TRBV10-3 and TRBJ2-3; 9 positions match TRBD1. Per germline, CDR1 ENHRY and CDR2 SYGVKD. The CDR3 covers 15 residues. V shed 6 bases and J 3 bases; nucleotides not matched to a gene: 7.

As DNA, the CDR3 is TGCGCCAGCAGCTTGGTCGGGGGAGGCGCGTCGTTGGATGGCTACACCTTC. Amino acid sequence: CASSLVGGGASLDGYTF. The J gene is TRBJ1-2, the V gene TRBV5-1; D possibly corresponds to TRBD1 (5 bases). Germline V lookup: CDR1 SGHRS, CDR2 YFSETQ. The CDR3 length is 17 residues. With 0 bases removed from V and 6 bases from J, the gap between germline ends came to 21 bases.

This chain uses TRBV6-5 with TRBJ2-7, with D tentatively TRBD1 or TRBD2 (5 bases each). V was shortened by 2 bases and J by 8 bases, with 10 bases between the two germline ends. Germline CDR1 reads MNHEY; CDR2 reads SVGAGI. This CDR3 spans 12 amino acids. CDR3 sequence: CASSYPQGQQYF. The CDR3 DNA reads as TGTGCCAGCAGTTACCCCCAGGGACAGCAGTACTTC.

This clonotype occurred many times. This rearrangement joins TRBV11-2 to TRBJ1-5; tentatively, D is TRBD1 (5 bases). The length of the CDR3 is 14 residues. The germline CDR1 and CDR2 sequences are SGHAT and FQNNGV. Trimming cost V 3 bases and J 2 bases, with 8 bases left between them. CDR3 protein: CASSFQGGNQPQHF. In DNA form, the CDR3 reads TGTGCCAGCAGCTTTCAGGGCGGCAATCAGCCCCAGCATTTT. Full variable domain (rest looked up from reference TRBV11-2 and TRBJ1-5): EAGVAQSPRYKIIEKRQSVAFWCNPISGHATLYWYQQILGQGPKLLIQFQNNGVVDDSQLPKDRFSAERLKGVDSTLKIQPAKLEDSAVYLCASSFQGGNQPQHFGDGTRLSIL.

This clonotype turned up a few times. The rearrangement uses TRBV5-1 and TRBJ2-1, with 9 bases lining up with TRBD2. The CDR3 extends over 10 amino acids. The germline V gene encodes CDR1 SGHRS and CDR2 YFSETQ. V shed 7 bases, J shed 15 bases, and the junction held 5 bases outside the gene matches. Here the CDR3 reads CASFGTSLFF. Written as DNA, the CDR3 is TGCGCCAGCTTCGGGACTAGCTTGTTCTTC.

The chain links TRBV20-1 to TRBJ2-7; 11 nucleotides line up with TRBD1. V shed 6 bases, J shed 4 bases, and the junction held 2 bases outside the gene matches. The CDR3 totals 12 residues. Germline-derived CDR1 and CDR2 are DFQATT and SNEGSKA (reference sequence). The CDR3 sequence: CSAGQGAYEQYF. The CDR3, as DNA: TGCAGTGCCGGACAGGGGGCGTACGAGCAGTACTTC.

The chain uses TRBV7-8 and TRBJ1-5; D is possibly TRBD1 (5 bases). This CDR3 contains 13 residues. Trimming pared 3 bases from V and 5 bases from J, leaving 8 bases between. Germline V gives CDR1 SGHVS, CDR2 FQNEAQ. The CDR3 here is CASSLVRDQPQHF. In nucleotides, the CDR3 is TGTGCCAGCAGCTTGGTCAGGGATCAGCCCCAGCATTTT.

The chain uses TRBV28 and TRBJ2-7; tentatively, D is TRBD1 (6 bases). This CDR3 is 14 amino acids long. From germline, CDR1 is MDHEN and CDR2 SYDVKM. Trimming cost V 5 bases and J 7 bases, with 18 bases left between them. CDR3 sequence: CASSTKAGAGEQYV. The CDR3 coding sequence is TGTGCCAGCAGTACCAAGGCAGGGGCAGGAGAGCAGTACGTC.

The chain employs TRBV4-3 and TRBJ2-1, with a weak D call TRBD1 (5 bases). The CDR3 runs 14 residues. The V gene's germline CDR1 is LGHNA and CDR2 YSLEER. V lost 0 bases and J 4 bases, leaving 7 bases between the germline ends. CDR3 sequence: CASSQDRQYNEQFF. The CDR3 bases are TGCGCCAGCAGCCAAGATCGACAGTACAATGAGCAGTTCTTC.

This clonotype was seen more than once but under ten times. A read error is possible here, since a much larger clone lies one base away. The chain employs TRBV2 and TRBJ2-3, with 10 bases that match TRBD2. Germline-derived CDR1 and CDR2 are SNHLY and FYNNEI. The CDR3 runs to 13 residues. The V gene end was trimmed by 7 bases and the J gene end by 4 bases; junction bases not matched to a gene: 2. This CDR3 is CASKLAGADTQYF. Written as DNA, the CDR3 is TGTGCCAGCAAGCTAGCGGGGGCAGATACGCAGTATTTT.

This clonotype was seen a handful of times. The V and J genes are TRBV7-2 and TRBJ1-3; D ambiguous. V was clipped by 2 bases and J by 2 bases, with 16 bases between them. The germline V gene encodes CDR1 SGHTA and CDR2 FQGNSA. The CDR3 is 17 amino acids. The CDR3 loop is CASSLTASSGAGNTIYF. Here the CDR3 DNA reads TGTGCCAGCAGCTTAACGGCCTCGTCAGGTGCTGGAAACACCATATATTTT.

This clonotype was seen just once. The chain carries TRBV6-1 and TRBJ1-5; D is possibly TRBD1 (5 bases). The ends were cut back, 8 bases at V and 6 bases at J, with 20 bases in the middle. The CDR3 has 15 amino acids. Germline V gene sequence: CDR1 MNHNS, CDR2 SASEGT. The CDR3 protein is CASVRGLLGRQPQHF. DNA of the CDR3: TGTGCCAGCGTTAGGGGTTTATTAGGGCGTCAGCCCCAGCATTTT.

This clonotype was seen at least ten times. The chain employs TRBV18 and TRBJ2-7; no reliable D call. The CDR3 length is 13 residues. V was pared by 0 bases and J by 4 bases, with 7 bases between. The germline gives CDR1 KGHSH, CDR2 LQKENI. CDR3 residues: CASSPPGSYEQYF. The CDR3 DNA follows: TGTGCCAGCTCACCACCGGGCTCATACGAGCAGTACTTC.

The chain couples TRBV4-2 to TRBJ1-5, with D unclear. This CDR3 comprises 14 residues. Trimming left V 0 bases short and J 1 base short, with 4 bases between. The V gene's germline CDR1 is LGHNA and CDR2 YNFKEQ. The CDR3 spells CASSQDRSNQPQHF. CDR3 DNA sequence: TGTGCCAGCAGCCAAGATAGGAGCAATCAGCCCCAGCATTTT.

This clonotype was recorded a few times. CDR3 protein: CASRTTIGDGYTF. Here the CDR3 DNA reads TGTGCCAGCAGAACGACAATCGGGGATGGCTACACCTTC. The chain has TRBV7-2 and TRBJ1-2; D is uncertain. Germline values: CDR1 SGHTA, CDR2 FQGNSA. The CDR3 covers 13 residues. V lost 6 bases to trimming and J lost 6 bases, with 14 bases between them.

The chain uses TRBV10-3 and TRBJ2-1; 11 bases fit TRBD2. This CDR3 is built from 16 residues. CDR1 is ENHRY and CDR2 is SYGVKD in the germline V gene. V lost 6 bases to trimming and J lost 2 bases; unmatched junction nucleotides: 6. The CDR3 DNA sequence: TGTGCCATCAGCAGACTAGCGGGGCAAACCTACAATGAGCAGTTCTTC. This encodes CAISRLAGQTYNEQFF.